This section outlines one TCR beta chain sequence together with its context. Antigen specificity is unknown. The sample belongs to a study of OX40 agonist ivuxolimab in advanced cancers. Sequencing used immunoSEQ multiplex PCR; TCRdb keeps in-frame clones, though not all of them. The sample lists fewer than 70,000 clones; 85% were seen once. This CDR3 is 15 amino acids long. CDR1 and CDR2 (germline): SGDLS, YYNGEE. The ends lost 2 bases at V and 4 bases at J; junction bases unmatched: 5. General study points: There was clonal expansion of CD4+ and CD8+ blood T cells by week 6 at 0.1 to 3.0 mg/kg.

The source material was CD4+ or CD8+ T cells sorted from blood, sampled in a trial of the OX40 agonist ivuxolimab. This TCR came from an adult with an advanced solid tumor such as melanoma, head and neck, liver or kidney cancer. This sequence joins TRBV9 and TRBJ2-2; 7 bases align to TRBD1. The CDR3 bases are TGTGCCAGCAGCGTTGGACAGGTCGGCACCGGGGAGCTGTTTTTT. This translates into CASSVGQVGTGELFF.